What follows are 13 T cell receptor beta chains derived from one specimen sequenced in a study of blood T cell repertoires in COVID-19. The protocol was immunoSEQ multiplex PCR, while the TCRdb copy is restricted to in-frame clones and leaves out a portion. The table has approximately 220,000 clones, 80% to 85% seen once. Sequencing was performed on PBMCs or T cells enriched from blood (not recorded which). Receptors were obtained from a middle-aged woman who had recovered from COVID-19.

In this sample, this clone turned up once. J is TRBJ1-5 and V is TRBV23-1; D gene ambiguous. TRBV23-1 is classed as an ORF, of uncertain function. V lost 4 bases, J lost 0 bases, and 19 bases lay in between. The length of the CDR3 is 18 residues. The CDR3: CASSLEGPGFSSNQPQHF. The CDR3 DNA sequence: TGCGCCAGCAGTCTGGAAGGACCGGGGTTTAGTAGCAATCAGCCCCAGCATTTT.

The gene calls are TRBV5-1 and TRBJ2-1; TRBD2 might be the D (6 bases). This CDR3 spans 17 amino acids. V lost 0 bases, J lost 2 bases, and 15 bases lay in between. Germline assignment: CDR1 SGHRS and CDR2 YFSETQ. The CDR3 sequence is CASSLESAGRPYNEQFF. CDR3 DNA: TGCGCCAGCAGCTTGGAGTCCGCGGGGCGTCCCTACAATGAGCAGTTCTTC.

The chain combines TRBV12-5 with TRBJ1-2; D might be TRBD1 (6 bases). The CDR3 has 16 amino acids. Germline V gene data show CDR1 as LGHNT and CDR2 as FRNRAP. The V end was cut by 5 bases, the J end by 6 bases, with 22 bases between. This chain's CDR3 is CASGTPDRKNLHGYTF. The CDR3 DNA reads as TGTGCTAGTGGTACCCCCGACAGGAAAAACCTGCATGGCTACACCTTC. Combining the CDR3 with reference TRBV12-5 and TRBJ1-2 gives the whole variable domain DARVTQTPRHKVTEMGQEVTMRCQPILGHNTVFWYRQTMMQGLELLAYFRNRAPLDDSGMPKDRFSAEMPDATLATLKIQPSEPRDSAVYFCASGTPDRKNLHGYTFGSGTRLTVV.

This clone was seen only once. The CDR3 DNA reads as TGTGCCAGCAGCCAAGGACAAGGCCCCCTTATACCCACCTTC. Amino acid sequence: CASSQGQGPLIPTF. The genes are TRBV14 and TRBJ1-2, with D uncertain. V was clipped by 1 base and J by 13 bases, with 19 bases between them. The germline V gene has CDR1 SGHDN and CDR2 FVKESK. The length of the CDR3 is 14 residues. Based on the CDR3 plus reference TRBV14 and TRBJ1-2, the full variable domain is EAGVTQFPSHSVIEKGQTVTLRCDPISGHDNLYWYRRVMGKEIKFLLHFVKESKQDESGMPNNRFLAERTGGTYSTLKVQPAELEDSGVYFCASSQGQGPLIPTFGSGTRLTVV.

V gene TRBV10-1 combines with J gene TRBJ2-3, with 7 bases identical to TRBD2. CDR3 size: 14 residues. The ends lost 7 bases at V and 1 base at J; junction bases unmatched: 5. Germline V lookup: CDR1 WNHNN, CDR2 SYGVQD (reference sequence). The DNA of the CDR3 is TGCGCCAGCACGGGGCTAGCGGGCACAGATACGCAGTATTTT. Its protein is CASTGLAGTDTQYF.

The chain is built from TRBV19 and TRBJ2-1; 12 nucleotides agree with TRBD2. Germline lookup yields CDR1 LNHDA and CDR2 SQIVND (reference sequence). V lost 5 bases to trimming and J lost 4 bases; unmatched junction nucleotides: 12. The CDR3 loop spans 18 amino acids. The CDR3 reads CASSAQTRGLAGYNEQFF. In nucleotides, the CDR3 is TGTGCCAGTAGTGCGCAAACCCGGGGACTAGCGGGTTACAATGAGCAGTTCTTC.

The V gene is TRBV30, the J gene TRBJ1-2, with 8 bases matching TRBD1. Germline V gene data show CDR1 as GTSNPN and CDR2 as SVGIG (reference sequence). After removal of 2 bases from V and 7 bases from J, the junction contained 9 bases not matched to a gene. The CDR3 spans 14 residues. The CDR3: CAWSPDRELVGYTF. DNA of the CDR3: TGTGCCTGGAGTCCGGACAGGGAGTTAGTTGGCTACACCTTC.

This chain joins TRBV5-4 and TRBJ2-5, with 12 bases identical to TRBD2. V shed 4 bases, J shed 5 bases, and the junction held 12 bases outside the gene matches. The CDR3 extends over 17 amino acids. From germline, CDR1 is SGHNT and CDR2 YYREEE (reference sequence). The CDR3 spells CASSHATSGRGTETQYF. CDR3 sequence (DNA): TGTGCCAGCAGCCATGCGACTAGCGGGAGAGGGACGGAGACCCAGTACTTC.

The chain has TRBV10-3 and TRBJ1-5; 7 bases agree with TRBD1. The J segment lost 6 bases and the V segment lost 6 bases, leaving 11 bases of the junction unmatched. Looked up from germline, CDR1 is ENHRY and CDR2 is SYGVKD. This CDR3 has 15 amino acids. CDR3 sequence: CAISPNRGDSQPQHF. CDR3 bases: TGTGCCATCAGCCCGAACAGGGGTGACAGTCAGCCCCAGCATTTT.

This chain links TRBV19 with TRBJ1-2, with 8 bases aligning to TRBD1. Trimming removed 5 bases from V and 3 bases from J; junction bases left unmatched: 5. Per germline, CDR1 LNHDA and CDR2 SQIVND (reference sequence). The CDR3 contains 14 residues. The CDR3 sequence: CASSVQQGDYGYTF. Written as DNA, the CDR3 is TGTGCCAGTAGTGTACAACAGGGGGACTATGGCTACACCTTC.

The chain combines TRBV4-1 with TRBJ2-7; TRBD1 matches at 11 bases. Trimming at V came to 4 bases and at J to 3 bases, leaving 2 bases not matched to a gene. CDR1 is MGHRA, CDR2 YSYEKL, per germline. This CDR3 has 14 residues. CDR3 sequence reads: CASSPGQGGYEQYF. In DNA form, the CDR3 reads TGCGCCAGCAGCCCGGGACAGGGGGGCTACGAGCAGTACTTC.

CDR3 in amino acids: CASSQLDSYGYTF. In DNA, the CDR3 is TGTGCCAGCAGCCAATTAGACAGCTATGGCTACACCTTC. The chain recombines TRBV14 with TRBJ1-2; a possible D gene is TRBD1 (5 bases). The V gene lost 2 bases and the J gene lost 4 bases, with 8 bases spanning the gap. The germline CDR1 and CDR2 sequences are SGHDN and FVKESK. CDR3 length: 13 residues. Drawing the rest from reference TRBV14 and TRBJ1-2, the complete variable domain is EAGVTQFPSHSVIEKGQTVTLRCDPISGHDNLYWYRRVMGKEIKFLLHFVKESKQDESGMPNNRFLAERTGGTYSTLKVQPAELEDSGVYFCASSQLDSYGYTFGSGTRLTVV.

The chain joins TRBV18 to TRBJ2-3, with 10 bases identical to TRBD2. Germline V gene lookup returns CDR1 KGHSH and CDR2 LQKENI. V was pared by 0 bases and J by 5 bases, with 11 bases of the junction left unmatched. This CDR3 region has 18 residues. This CDR3 is CASSPPSRPSGSGDTQYF. CDR3 bases: TGTGCCAGCTCACCACCATCTCGCCCTAGCGGGAGTGGAGATACGCAGTATTTT.